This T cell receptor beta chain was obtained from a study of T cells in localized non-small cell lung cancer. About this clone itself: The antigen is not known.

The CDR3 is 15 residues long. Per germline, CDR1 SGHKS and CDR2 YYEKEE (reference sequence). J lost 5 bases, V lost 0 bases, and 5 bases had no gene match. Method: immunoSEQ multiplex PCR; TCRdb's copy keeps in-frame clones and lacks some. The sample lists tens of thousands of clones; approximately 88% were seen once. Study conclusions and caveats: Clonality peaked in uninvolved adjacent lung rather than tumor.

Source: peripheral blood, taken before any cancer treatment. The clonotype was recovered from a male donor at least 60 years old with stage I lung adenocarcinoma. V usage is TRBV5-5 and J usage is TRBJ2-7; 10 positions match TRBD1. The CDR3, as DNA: TGTGCCAGCAGCTTGGGAAATGGACAGGGGGACGAGCAGTACTTC. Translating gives CASSLGNGQGDEQYF.